The T cell receptor beta chain under discussion was sequenced for a study of regulatory T cells in long-lasting Graves disease. The study's findings and limits: Among samples with persistent disease, TRBV28, TRBJ1-2 and TRBJ2-5 were favored.

This clonotype was counted between two and nine times. Its antigen is unidentified. Time point in this sample: newly diagnosed GD, antithyroid drugs for less than 3 months. RNA extracted from PBMCs served as the sequencing template. Trimming pared 9 bases from V and 7 bases from J, leaving 17 bases between. Per germline, CDR1 MNHEY and CDR2 SMNVEV (reference sequence). The CDR3 is made up of 13 amino acids. Both iRepertoire HTBI primers and Arm-PCR of CDR3 regions were used to build the TCR beta libraries. TCRdb reprocessed the multiplex PCR reads via MiXCR and lists one record per CDR3 protein. In the table there are about 360,000 distinct CDR3 sequences, 16% of which are singletons. These sequences were also reported in another study, on T cells in Graves' hyperthyroidism and ophthalmopathy.

This TCR came from a woman aged 18-35 years with Graves disease. This specimen was peripheral blood mononuclear cells (PBMCs), taken at new diagnosis, from a patient treated with antithyroid drugs. The chain has TRBV27 and TRBJ2-3, with D possibly TRBD2 on 5 matching bases. CDR3 sequence: CARHSTGVYTQYF. The CDR3 nucleotides read TGTGCCAGACACAGTACCGGGGTGTATACGCAGTATTTT.